This T cell receptor (beta chain) was profiled in a study of post-analysis software for immune sequencing data. As for the study in general: Clinical courses comprised relapsing-remitting, secondary progressive and progressive-relapsing multiple sclerosis. The study, taken as a whole, reports: In multiple sclerosis, normalized Chao1 diversity was significantly below that of controls.

With regard to this clonotype: Its specificity is not known.

Libraries were made from TCR beta cDNA, and they carried unique molecular identifiers. TCRdb re-called the PCR reads through MiXCR, storing one row per CDR3 protein. The table records about 430,000 distinct CDR3 sequences, 39% of them present only once. Sample: blood. This receptor was identified in a girl aged 2-10 years with multiple sclerosis.

The CDR3 loop is CASSQVRDSLNQPQHF. The CDR3 coding sequence is TGTGCCAGCAGCCAAGTCCGGGACAGCCTCAATCAGCCCCAGCATTTT. V gene TRBV4-2 combines with J gene TRBJ1-5; 7 nucleotides match TRBD1. CDR3 length: 16 amino acids. After removal of 1 base from V and 3 bases from J, the junction contained 6 bases not matched to a gene. Per germline, CDR1 LGHNA and CDR2 YNFKEQ.